A single sample is the source of the 10 T cell receptor beta chains below, sequenced in a study of OX40 agonist ivuxolimab in advanced cancers. Libraries were prepared by immunoSEQ multiplex PCR; TCRdb keeps only in-frame clonotypes and omits some of them. The table records about 50,000 clones, more than 70% of them present only once. Sequencing used CD4+ or CD8+ T cells sorted from blood, obtained in a trial of the OX40 agonist ivuxolimab. The receptors were gathered from an adult with an advanced solid tumor such as melanoma, head and neck, liver or kidney cancer.

This clone was counted once. This sequence joins TRBV19 and TRBJ2-7; D is tentatively TRBD1 or TRBD2 (5 bases each). Germline V gene data show CDR1 as LNHDA and CDR2 as SQIVND (reference sequence). With 3 bases removed from V and 1 base from J, the gap between germline ends came to 13 bases. There are 15 residues in the CDR3. As DNA, the CDR3 is TGTGCCAGTAGTATCGGGGCGGAGGCGTCCTACGAGCAGTACTTC. It translates to CASSIGAEASYEQYF.

This chain uses TRBV7-9 with TRBJ2-7; D is possibly TRBD1 (5 bases). Trimming shortened V by 0 bases and J by 5 bases, and 5 bases separated the two germline ends. Germline V lookup: CDR1 SEHNR, CDR2 FQNEAQ (reference sequence). This CDR3 spans 12 amino acids. The CDR3, as DNA: TGTGCCAGCAGCTTAGCAGGGGACGAGCAGTACGTC. It translates to CASSLAGDEQYV.

This clone showed up just a few times. The gene calls are TRBV5-1 and TRBJ1-1; unclear D gene. The germline gives CDR1 SGHRS, CDR2 YFSETQ. This CDR3 is built from 15 residues. With 1 base removed from V and 0 bases from J, the gap between germline ends came to 10 bases. The CDR3 loop reads CASSLPQSMNTEAFF. Here the CDR3 DNA reads TGCGCCAGCAGCTTGCCACAATCAATGAACACTGAAGCTTTCTTT.

The count of this clone is one. The V and J genes are TRBV28 and TRBJ2-1; D not certain. The germline gives CDR1 MDHEN, CDR2 SYDVKM. The V gene lost 7 bases and the J gene lost 4 bases, with 5 bases spanning the gap. The CDR3 is 11 amino acids. Here the CDR3 DNA reads TGTGCCAGCACAGGATACAATGAGCAGTTCTTC. Encoded protein: CASTGYNEQFF.

V is TRBV28 and J is TRBJ2-2; maybe TRBD1 (6 bases). Germline V gene lookup returns CDR1 MDHEN and CDR2 SYDVKM. Trimming shortened V by 5 bases and J by 1 base, and 14 bases separated the two germline ends. The CDR3 covers 16 residues. Here the CDR3 DNA reads TGTGCCAGCAGTCCCCAAGGGGGATTGAACACCGGGGAGCTGTTTTTT. Protein product: CASSPQGGLNTGELFF.

This chain uses TRBV4-1 with TRBJ1-4; 11 positions match TRBD1. V was pared by 2 bases and J by 8 bases, with 4 bases of the junction left unmatched. The germline V gene has CDR1 MGHRA and CDR2 YSYEKL. The CDR3 is 15 residues long. The CDR3 DNA reads as TGCGCCAGCAGCCAACTCGGGACAGGGGGAGAAAAACTGTTTTTT. It specifies CASSQLGTGGEKLFF.

J is TRBJ1-1 and V is TRBV5-1; unclear D gene. V lost 3 bases and J 0 bases, leaving 12 bases between the germline ends. In germline, CDR1 is SGHRS, CDR2 YFSETQ. The CDR3 length is 15 residues. The CDR3 here is CASSWPDGMNTEAFF. CDR3 sequence (DNA): TGCGCCAGCAGCTGGCCGGACGGCATGAACACTGAAGCTTTCTTT.

The CDR3 reads CASRSGQPHNEQFF. CDR3 in DNA: TGTGCCAGCAGGTCGGGACAGCCCCACAATGAGCAGTTCTTC. The chain employs TRBV7-3 and TRBJ2-1, with 7 bases fitting TRBD1. In germline, CDR1 is SGHTA, CDR2 FQGTGA. The CDR3 length is 14 residues. V trimming: 6 bases; J trimming: 5 bases; junction bases outside the gene matches: 7.

The chain has TRBV27 and TRBJ2-5; TRBD1 agrees at 10 bases. The J segment lost 4 bases and the V segment lost 3 bases, leaving 11 bases of the junction unmatched. Germline CDR1 and CDR2: MNHEY and SMNVEV (reference sequence). The CDR3 loop spans 17 amino acids. The CDR3 loop is CASSFTWGQGLLETQYF. The CDR3 DNA reads TGTGCCAGCAGTTTTACTTGGGGACAGGGGCTACTAGAGACCCAGTACTTC.

The chain carries TRBV5-1 and TRBJ2-1; TRBD2 matches 8 bases. Germline V lookup: CDR1 SGHRS, CDR2 YFSETQ. This CDR3 has 15 amino acids. V trimming: 0 bases; J trimming: 6 bases; junction bases outside the gene matches: 5. DNA for the CDR3: TGCGCCAGCAGCTTGGAGGGTAGCGGGGCCAATGAGCAGTTCTTC. As protein: CASSLEGSGANEQFF.